This TCR beta chain was observed in a study of T-cell reconstitution after alpha-beta-depleted transplantation in children. This clonotype occurred a few times. Antigen unknown. Study-level results: One year post-transplant, T-cell counts and diversity were largely derived from T cells produced anew. Recipient T cells and thymic progenitors that survived gave rise to the high TCRbeta diversity observed at day 60 in some patients. About two months after transplant, alpha-beta T cells reportedly came from several hundred expanded graft clones.

Trimming took 6 bases from V and 5 from J; bases not matched to a gene: 4. The CDR3 has 15 residues. Germline CDR1 reads SGHTA; CDR2 reads FQGTGA. Preparation of the TCRbeta library involved a method that used unique molecular identifiers. TCRdb fed the PCR reads into MiXCR, producing one record per CDR3 protein. The sample shows about 100,000 distinct CDR3 sequences, approximately 8% of them seen only once. V usage is TRBV7-3 and J usage is TRBJ2-2; TRBD2 matches at 12 bases. The receptor comes from a boy aged 2-9 years with acute lymphoblastic leukemia, due to receive a stem cell transplant. Here the sequenced sample was PBMCs, taken before TCRalphabeta/CD19-depleted stem cell transplant. DNA of the CDR3: TGTGCCAGCAGAGGGCTAGCGGGGGGGACCGGGGAGCTGTTTTTT. Translating gives CASRGLAGGTGELFF.